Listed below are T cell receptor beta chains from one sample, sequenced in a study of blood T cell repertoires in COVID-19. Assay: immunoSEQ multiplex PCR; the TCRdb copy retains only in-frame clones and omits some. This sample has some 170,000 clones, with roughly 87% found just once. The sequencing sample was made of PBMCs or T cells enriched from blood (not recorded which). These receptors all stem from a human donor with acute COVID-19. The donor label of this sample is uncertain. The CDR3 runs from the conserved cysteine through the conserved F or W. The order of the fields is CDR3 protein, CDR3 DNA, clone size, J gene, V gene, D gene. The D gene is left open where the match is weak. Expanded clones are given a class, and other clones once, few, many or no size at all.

CDR3 protein: CASSLDQLEQYF; CDR3 DNA: TGTGCCAGCAGCTTAGATCAACTCGAGCAGTACTTC; clone size: NA; J gene: TRBJ2-7; V gene: TRBV11-2; D gene: NA
CDR3 protein: CASSLAGGRQYEQFF; CDR3 DNA: TGTGCCAGCAGCTTAGCGGGGGGACGACAATACGAGCAGTTCTTC; clone size: NA; J gene: TRBJ2-1; V gene: TRBV3-1/TRBV3-2; D gene: TRBD2
CDR3 protein: CASSAEGTGPYGYTF; CDR3 DNA: TGTGCCAGCAGCGCCGAAGGGACAGGCCCCTATGGCTACACCTTC; clone size: NA; J gene: TRBJ1-2; V gene: TRBV9; D gene: TRBD1
CDR3 protein: CASSLGQLGETQYF; CDR3 DNA: TGTGCCAGCAGCTTAGGCCAGCTCGGGGAGACCCAGTACTTC; clone size: NA; J gene: TRBJ2-5; V gene: TRBV7-2; D gene: NA
CDR3 protein: CASSLGLNQETQYF; CDR3 DNA: TGTGCCAGCAGCCTTGGACTGAACCAAGAGACCCAGTACTTC; clone size: NA; J gene: TRBJ2-5; V gene: TRBV5-6; D gene: NA
CDR3 protein: CASSLSNFYYGYTF; CDR3 DNA: TGTGCCAGCAGCTTGAGTAACTTTTACTATGGCTACACCTTC; clone size: NA; J gene: TRBJ1-2; V gene: TRBV5-6; D gene: NA
CDR3 protein: CAWTTGPATEAFF; CDR3 DNA: TGTGCCTGGACCACAGGTCCGGCCACTGAAGCTTTCTTT; clone size: NA; J gene: TRBJ1-1; V gene: TRBV30; D gene: NA
CDR3 protein: CASSPPGTKNGYTF; CDR3 DNA: TGTGCCAGCAGCCCGCCGGGGACAAAGAATGGCTACACCTTC; clone size: NA; J gene: TRBJ1-2; V gene: TRBV7-2; D gene: NA
CDR3 protein: CASSLRGQAISGNTIYF; CDR3 DNA: TGTGCCAGCTCTCTAAGGGGTCAGGCCATCTCTGGAAACACCATATATTTT; clone size: NA; J gene: TRBJ1-3; V gene: TRBV18; D gene: NA
CDR3 protein: CASSSRTIGTGELFF; CDR3 DNA: TGTGCCAGCAGCTCGAGGACAATTGGGACCGGGGAGCTGTTTTTT; clone size: NA; J gene: TRBJ2-2; V gene: TRBV7-2; D gene: NA
CDR3 protein: CASSSYNEQFF; CDR3 DNA: TGTGCCAGCAGTTCGTACAATGAGCAGTTCTTC; clone size: NA; J gene: TRBJ2-1; V gene: TRBV12-3/TRBV12-4; D gene: NA
CDR3 protein: CASSLAWTPNYGYTF; CDR3 DNA: TGTGCCAGCAGCTTAGCGTGGACACCCAACTATGGCTACACCTTC; clone size: NA; J gene: TRBJ1-2; V gene: TRBV7-2; D gene: NA
CDR3 protein: CASSRQVLNTEAFF; CDR3 DNA: TGCGCCAGCAGTCGACAGGTGCTGAACACTGAAGCTTTCTTT; clone size: NA; J gene: TRBJ1-1; V gene: TRBV5-1; D gene: NA
CDR3 protein: CASTPDRASGANVLTF; CDR3 DNA: TGTGCCAGTACCCCCGACAGGGCCTCTGGGGCCAACGTCCTGACTTTC; clone size: NA; J gene: TRBJ2-6; V gene: TRBV19; D gene: TRBD1
CDR3 protein: CASSPRQGNGYTF; CDR3 DNA: TGTGCCAGCAGCCCCCGACAGGGAAATGGCTACACCTTC; clone size: once; J gene: TRBJ1-2; V gene: TRBV7-3; D gene: TRBD1